The 9 T cell receptor beta chains below were found in one sample sequenced in a study of T-cell reconstitution after alpha-beta-depleted transplantation in children. Using unique molecular identifiers, the investigators prepared the TCRbeta library. TCRdb processed the PCR reads anew with MiXCR; each CDR3 protein has one entry. The sample lists some 500,000 distinct CDR3 sequences, approximately 16% seen once, with less than 4% in the top ten. The sample here was PBMCs from the stem cell graft donor, taken from the stem cell graft. These receptors were obtained from a human donor who donated a stem cell graft to a child with acute lymphoblastic leukemia.

This clonotype was seen more than once but under ten times. This chain connects TRBV4-1 to TRBJ1-3; D is unclear. Germline lookup yields CDR1 MGHRA and CDR2 YSYEKL. The CDR3 runs to 17 residues. V was shortened by 0 bases and J by 0 bases, with 12 bases between the two germline ends. The CDR3 DNA sequence: TGCGCCAGCAGCCAAGAGCGACCGGCAGACTCTGGAAACACCATATATTTT. It yields the protein CASSQERPADSGNTIYF.

The rearrangement joins TRBV6-5 to TRBJ1-6, with 7 bases that match TRBD1. V lost 2 bases to trimming and J lost 14 bases; unmatched junction nucleotides: 9. The CDR3 runs 14 residues. Per the germline V gene, CDR1 is MNHEY and CDR2 is SVGAGI. The CDR3 is CASSYRDRYIALHF. In nucleotides, the CDR3 is TGTGCCAGCAGTTACCGGGACAGATACATAGCCCTCCACTTT.

This clonotype was observed a few times. The rearrangement joins TRBV14 to TRBJ1-3, with 9 bases lining up with TRBD1. Germline values: CDR1 SGHDN, CDR2 FVKESK. Losses at the gene ends were 4 bases for V and 4 bases for J; bases not matched to a gene: 23. The CDR3 sequence is 21 residues long. In DNA, the CDR3 is TGTGCCAGCAGCCCTAACCCCGGGTTTGGGACAGGGAATGGAAACGGAAACACCATATATTTT. This encodes CASSPNPGFGTGNGNGNTIYF.

This clonotype was seen only a few times. The chain recombines TRBV6-1 with TRBJ2-5; possibly TRBD2 for D (6 bases). This CDR3 contains 15 residues. Germline loops: CDR1 MNHNS, CDR2 SASEGT. V lost 2 bases to trimming and J lost 1 base, with 11 bases between them. CDR3 sequence (DNA): TGTGCCAGCAGTGAAAGAACCGGGGGCCAAGAGACCCAGTACTTC. Translation: CASSERTGGQETQYF.

This chain links TRBV7-3 with TRBJ2-1; D remains unclear. The CDR3 totals 19 residues. With 2 bases removed from V and 0 bases from J, the gap between germline ends came to 20 bases. The V gene's germline CDR1 is SGHTA and CDR2 FQGTGA. The CDR3 region has the DNA TGTGCCAGCAGCTTAGGGCCTTTATTCCAATCGAGCTCCTACAATGAGCAGTTCTTC. This sequence encodes CASSLGPLFQSSSYNEQFF.

This clonotype was seen more than once but under ten times. The chain is built from TRBV12-3 or TRBV12-4 and TRBJ2-3, with 11 bases lining up with TRBD1. The CDR3 consists of 14 residues. V lost 6 bases, J lost 6 bases, and 5 bases stayed unmatched. The CDR3 region has the DNA TGTGCCAGCAGCCGGACAGGGGGCTTGGATACGCAGTATTTT. This gives the protein CASSRTGGLDTQYF.

The sample holds a few counts of this clonotype. The rearrangement joins TRBV12-3 or TRBV12-4 to TRBJ2-7; 8 bases match TRBD1. The CDR3 covers 14 residues. With V trimmed by 6 bases and J by 2 bases, 6 bases remained unmatched. CDR3 amino acids: CASSTIQGAYEQYF. CDR3 sequence (DNA): TGTGCCAGCAGCACGATACAGGGGGCCTACGAGCAGTACTTC.

V is TRBV10-1 and J is TRBJ2-1, with 10 bases fitting TRBD2. CDR1 and CDR2 (germline): WNHNN, SYGVQD (reference sequence). V shed 8 bases, J shed 5 bases, and the junction held 9 bases outside the gene matches. This CDR3 region has 15 residues. The CDR3 here is CASQAGGSGHNEQFF. In nucleotides, the CDR3 is TGCGCCAGCCAAGCGGGAGGGAGTGGGCACAATGAGCAGTTCTTC.

This chain uses TRBV5-1 with TRBJ2-3; D gene unclear. The V end lost 0 bases, the J end lost 0 bases, and 8 bases lay between the germline ends. This CDR3 is 15 amino acids long. Germline V gene lookup returns CDR1 SGHRS and CDR2 YFSETQ. The CDR3 region has the DNA TGCGCCAGCAGCTTGGCCCAGGCGAGCACAGATACGCAGTATTTT. The encoded protein is CASSLAQASTDTQYF.